This T cell receptor (beta chain) was recorded in a study of CD8+ T cells in alopecia areata. Overall study context: Treated patients were given oral tofacitinib, which was dosed at 5 to 10 mg twice daily.

Overall study results and limits: Scalp clonality, together with expanded CD8+ clones among the top 100, fell significantly with tofacitinib.

Regarding this clone: Its matching antigen is unknown.

In each case, RNA was isolated and then reverse transcribed into cDNA as the sequencing template. The repertoire was sequenced with immunoSEQ multiplex PCR; TCRdb's copy has only in-frame clones and lacks some. The data contain approximately 42,000 clones, roughly 65% of them singletons. Germline CDR1 is MRHNA and CDR2 is SNTAGT. The CDR3 spans 14 residues. The junction had 6 bases not matched to a gene; V was cut back by 4 bases and J by 4 bases. Regarding treatment: oral pan-JAK inhibitor, 5-10 mg twice daily. The sequencing here drew on CD8+ T cells sorted from blood, taken at week 4, from a patient treated with tofacitinib. This clonotype was sampled from a human donor with alopecia areata. J is TRBJ1-2 and V is TRBV6-4, with TRBD1 matching over 7 bases. DNA for the CDR3: TGTGCCAGCAGTGGACAGGGTGGGGTCTATGGCTACACCTTC. Its protein product is CASSGQGGVYGYTF.